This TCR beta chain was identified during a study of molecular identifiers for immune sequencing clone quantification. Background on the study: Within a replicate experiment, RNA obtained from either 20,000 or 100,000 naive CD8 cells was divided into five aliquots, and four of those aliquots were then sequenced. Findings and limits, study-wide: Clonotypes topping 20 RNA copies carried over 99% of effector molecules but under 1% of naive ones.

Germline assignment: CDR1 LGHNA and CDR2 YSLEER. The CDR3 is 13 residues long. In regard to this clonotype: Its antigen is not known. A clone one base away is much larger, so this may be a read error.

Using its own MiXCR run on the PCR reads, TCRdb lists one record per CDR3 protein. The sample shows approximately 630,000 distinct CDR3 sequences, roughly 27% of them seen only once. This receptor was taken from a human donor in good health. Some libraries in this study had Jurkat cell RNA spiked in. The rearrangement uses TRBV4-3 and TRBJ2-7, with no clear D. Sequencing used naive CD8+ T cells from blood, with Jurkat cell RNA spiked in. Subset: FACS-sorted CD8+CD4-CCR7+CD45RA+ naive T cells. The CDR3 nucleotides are TGCGCCAGCCGCCAAGTCTTCGACGGAGAGCAGTACTTC. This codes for CASRQVFDGEQYF.